The clone carrying this TCR beta chain was seen a handful of times. This sample is drawn from a study of T-cell reconstitution after alpha-beta-depleted transplantation in children. The authors prepared the TCRbeta library with unique molecular identifiers. TCRdb analysed the PCR reads with MiXCR anew, one entry per CDR3 protein. Of about 610,000 distinct CDR3 sequences listed, 8% to 11% were seen once; the top ten hold roughly 3.9%. The TCR comes from a human donor who donated a stem cell graft to a child with acute myeloid leukemia. This specimen was PBMCs from the stem cell graft donor, taken from the stem cell graft.

The CDR3 here is CASSKVSRGRSSYEQYF. In nucleotides, the CDR3 is TGTGCCAGCAGCAAAGTGAGCCGGGGGCGAAGCTCCTACGAGCAGTACTTC. The rearrangement uses TRBV21-1 and TRBJ2-7; the D call in the table, TRBD1, was not verified against the DNA. TRBV21-1 is flagged as a pseudogene. The CDR3 totals 17 residues.